The sequence of this T cell receptor beta chain was determined in a study of CXCR3-negative and CXCR3-positive naive CD8 T cells. CDR3 length: 14 amino acids. Germline V gene lookup returns CDR1 SQVTM and CDR2 ANQGSEA. UMI-labeled 5' RACE TRB cDNA libraries were prepared from the cells. TCRdb reanalyzed the 5' RACE reads and collapses them to one entry per CDR3 protein, without DNA. This sample contains 50,000 to 55,000 distinct CDR3 sequences. This receptor was obtained from a human donor in good health. Some clones in this sample may be carry-over from other donors' samples. What was sequenced was naive CXCR3- CD8+ T cells from blood. As for subset: CD45RO-CCR7+CD27+CD95- naive CD8+ T cells lacking CXCR3 (TNR3-). The rearrangement joins TRBV29-1 to TRBJ2-3; no DNA is available, so the TRBD2 call from TCRdb remains unchecked. This chain's CDR3 is CSVDSSGRTDTQYF.